This T cell receptor (beta chain) was obtained from a study of cytomegalovirus exposure and HLA in healthy donors. Regarding the study as a whole: In a later analysis, donors in an Asian-associated ancestry cluster reportedly had fewer N-insertions in productive TCRs than the cohort mean. Reports credit the classifier with highly specific, highly sensitive diagnosis of cytomegalovirus status. A prior analysis recorded that most TCR beta V segments were productive about 90% or about 30% of the time.

About this clone: Its target is unknown.

V trimming: 7 bases; J trimming: 0 bases; junction bases outside the gene matches: 3. The CDR3 is 14 residues long. Germline V lookup: CDR1 MNHNS, CDR2 SASEGT. 13 Jbeta primers and 60 Vbeta primers were used for the PCR. Here immunoSEQ multiplex PCR was the method, and the copy in TCRdb shows in-frame clones only, minus some. The sample has over 85,000 clones, less than 85% seen once. Specimen: PBMCs. The V call is TRBV6-1, the J call TRBJ1-1; 9 nucleotides match TRBD1. This receptor was taken from a middle-aged man in good health and CMV-seronegative. The CDR3 sequence: CASIDRGMNTEAFF. CDR3 DNA sequence: TGTGCCAGCATCGACAGGGGGATGAACACTGAAGCTTTCTTT.